This T cell receptor (beta chain) was identified in a study of blood T cell repertoires in COVID-19. Study context: COVID-19 samples from acute and convalescent phases originated in the United States, Italy and Spain. PBMCs, B-cell-depleted T cells, or T cells were the source of the cDNA or gDNA that made up the material.

As handled by the study authors: By means of reference gene primer amplification, nucleated cell counts were estimated. Here immunoSEQ multiplex PCR was the method, and the copy in TCRdb shows in-frame clones only, minus some. V and J calls and clone size are as listed in that table; D and trimming were resolved from the DNA. Among over 100,000 clones listed, around 87% were seen once. Sequenced: peripheral blood. The TCR was taken from a man aged 50-60 years with active or convalescent COVID-19.

Here the CDR3 reads CASSQGRNYEQYV. In DNA, the CDR3 is TGTGCCAGCAGTCAGGGAAGAAACTACGAGCAGTACGTC. The chain employs TRBV12-3 or TRBV12-4 and TRBJ2-7, with D maybe TRBD1 (5 bases). Trimming removed 5 bases from V and 3 bases from J, with 11 bases in between. This CDR3 region has 13 residues.